This record looks at one TCR beta chain sequence and its context. Other DNA sequences in the sample encode the same CDR3. The method was immunoSEQ multiplex PCR; TCRdb's version includes in-frame clones alone and lacks a portion of them. This table has around 1.4 million clones, 98% to 99% appearing once. The source of the sample is a study of shared clonotypes between healthy human individuals. Germline trimming cut 6 bases from V and 2 bases from J; bases unmatched to any gene: 3. Germline assignment: CDR1 MNHEY and CDR2 SMNVEV (reference sequence). This CDR3 region has 14 residues. What was sequenced was naive CD4+ T cells sorted from blood. Indicated subset: CD45RA+ positively selected. This receptor was taken from a man in his thirties or forties in good health. The chain recombines TRBV27 with TRBJ1-3, with TRBD1 identical over 8 bases. The CDR3 DNA sequence: TGTGCCAGCAGCTTCAGGGGGCCTGGAAACACCATATATTTT. This encodes CASSFRGPGNTIYF.